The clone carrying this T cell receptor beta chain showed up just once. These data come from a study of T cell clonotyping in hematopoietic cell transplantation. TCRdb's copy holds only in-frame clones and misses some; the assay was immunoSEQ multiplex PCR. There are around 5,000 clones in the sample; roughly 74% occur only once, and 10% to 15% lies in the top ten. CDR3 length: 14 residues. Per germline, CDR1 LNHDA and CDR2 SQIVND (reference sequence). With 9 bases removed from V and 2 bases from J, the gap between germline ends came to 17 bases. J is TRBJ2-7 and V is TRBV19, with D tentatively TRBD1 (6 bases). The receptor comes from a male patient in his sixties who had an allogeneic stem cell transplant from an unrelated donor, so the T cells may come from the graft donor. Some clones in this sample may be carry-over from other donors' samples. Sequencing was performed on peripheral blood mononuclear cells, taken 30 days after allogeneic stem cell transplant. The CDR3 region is CARRKRQATYEQYF. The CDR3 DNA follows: TGTGCCAGGAGGAAGAGACAGGCCACCTACGAGCAGTACTTC.